This T cell receptor (beta chain) was recorded in a study of identifying expanded T cells in peripheral blood. Study-wide points: Differentially abundant clones: roughly 1.3 between replicates, about 15 at around 15 days, 19 at four.

As to this clone: As yet, its antigen is unknown.

V was trimmed by 2 bases and J by 1 base, leaving 5 bases between them. The germline gives CDR1 SGHVS, CDR2 FNYEAQ. The CDR3 runs 13 residues. Generated by immunoSEQ multiplex PCR, the TCRdb table keeps only in-frame clones and is missing some. The data show 100,000 to 150,000 clones, approximately 86% seen once. The material sequenced was blood. The receptor was derived from a person aged 18 to 75 in good health. The V and J genes are TRBV7-6 and TRBJ1-1; no firm D call. DNA of the CDR3: TGTGCCAGCAGCTTAAGCAGGAACACTGAAGCTTTCTTT. Amino acid sequence: CASSLSRNTEAFF.